A single sample gave rise to the 14 T cell receptor beta chains below, sequenced in a study of Graves' ophthalmopathy and Graves' hyperthyroidism. Beta-chain TCR CDR3 regions were amplified from RNA transcripts. HTBI primers primed a first-round RT-PCR, and a second-round multiplex PCR followed. TCRdb processed the multiplex PCR reads anew with MiXCR; each CDR3 protein has one entry. The sample carries 600,000 to 650,000 distinct CDR3 sequences, about a fifth recorded once. The specimen sequenced was peripheral blood. The receptors shown here come from a woman younger than 35 with stable Graves' hyperthyroidism. Some clones in this sample may be carry-over from other donors' samples.

This clonotype was observed a handful of times. This sequence joins TRBV6-1 and TRBJ2-5; 7 bases align to TRBD2. The CDR3 runs 14 residues. V gave up 5 bases and J gave up 1 base; unmatched junction bases: 4. Germline V gene lookup returns CDR1 MNHNS and CDR2 SASEGT. CDR3 amino acids: CASSKRDFQETQYF. The CDR3 nucleotides are TGTGCCAGCAGTAAGCGGGACTTCCAAGAGACCCAGTACTTC.

As concerns this clonotype: The junction and the germline gene differ at one end; a read error may be behind it. The chain combines TRBV6-2 or TRBV6-3 with TRBJ2-2; TRBD2 is a possible D gene (5 bases). The germline V gene has CDR1 MNHEY and CDR2 SVGEGT. This CDR3 is built from 14 residues. The CDR3 here is CASSRPFTNGDLFF. The CDR3 bases are TGTGCCAGCAGTCGACCCTTCACGAACGGGGATCTGTTTTTT.

The gene calls are TRBV18 and TRBJ2-1; D is uncertain. This CDR3 is 13 amino acids long. The germline CDR1 and CDR2 sequences are KGHSH and LQKENI. Trimming removed 2 bases at V and 6 bases at J, with 8 bases between. This CDR3 reads CASSPAPSNEQFF. The CDR3 bases are TGTGCCAGCTCACCAGCCCCAAGCAATGAGCAGTTCTTC.

This clonotype showed up just a few times. The genes are TRBV20-1 and TRBJ2-7, with TRBD2 matching over 7 bases. There are 15 residues in the CDR3. V shed 0 bases, J shed 6 bases, and the junction held 11 bases outside the gene matches. Germline V gene data show CDR1 as DFQATT and CDR2 as SNEGSKA (reference sequence). The CDR3 nucleotides read TGCAGTGCTAGAGATGGCGGCGGGGGAGGTCTCGAGCAGTACTTC. Its translation: CSARDGGGGGLEQYF.

The chain is built from TRBV10-3 and TRBJ2-2, with 8 nucleotides matching TRBD1. V was pared by 6 bases and J by 2 bases, with 8 bases of the junction left unmatched. Germline V lookup: CDR1 ENHRY, CDR2 SYGVKD. The CDR3 contains 16 residues. The CDR3 sequence: CAIRADRGPNTGELFF. The CDR3 nucleotides read TGTGCCATCAGAGCCGACAGGGGACCCAACACCGGGGAGCTGTTTTTT.

In its sample, this clonotype was seen a few times. The V gene is TRBV5-1, the J gene TRBJ2-5, with D maybe TRBD2 (6 bases). Germline CDR1 is SGHRS and CDR2 is YFSETQ. Deletions cut 1 base from V and 5 bases from J, with 21 bases between. CDR3 length: 17 amino acids. The CDR3 sequence is CASSLWYLAQDVETQYF. The DNA of the CDR3 is TGCGCCAGCAGCTTGTGGTATCTAGCGCAGGATGTGGAGACCCAGTACTTC.

This clonotype was seen at least ten times. This chain uses TRBV15 with TRBJ1-1, with D perhaps matching TRBD1 (6 bases). Germline assignment: CDR1 LNHNV and CDR2 YYDKDF (reference sequence). The V gene lost 3 bases and the J gene lost 1 base, with 6 bases spanning the gap. The CDR3 runs to 13 residues. The CDR3 protein is CATSRTGNTEAFF. The CDR3 DNA reads as TGTGCCACCAGCAGGACAGGGAACACTGAAGCTTTCTTT.

Ten or more counts support this clonotype. The chain is built from TRBV19 and TRBJ1-1; D uncertain. CDR1 is LNHDA and CDR2 is SQIVND in the germline V gene (reference sequence). This CDR3 spans 13 amino acids. Trimming left V 3 bases short and J 2 bases short, with 7 bases between. The CDR3 region has the DNA TGTGCCAGTAGTATGGCGCTAAACACTGAAGCTTTCTTT. It translates to CASSMALNTEAFF.

This clonotype was recorded a few times. This rearrangement joins TRBV28 to TRBJ2-7; D might be TRBD1 or TRBD2, each matching 5 bases. The CDR3 totals 16 residues. Germline V gene sequence: CDR1 MDHEN, CDR2 SYDVKM. V lost 3 bases and J 5 bases, leaving 20 bases between the germline ends. The CDR3 DNA follows: TGTGCCAGCAGTTTTATTCCGGGACCCCCACGCGACGAGCAGTACTTC. Encoded protein: CASSFIPGPPRDEQYF. The full variable domain, with the rest looked up from reference TRBV28 and TRBJ2-7, is DVKVTQSSRYLVKRTGEKVFLECVQDMDHENMFWYRQDPGLGLRLIYFSYDVKMKEKGDIPEGYSVSREKKERFSLILESASTNQTSMYLCASSFIPGPPRDEQYFGPGTRLTVT.

This chain joins TRBV12-3 or TRBV12-4 and TRBJ2-3, with TRBD2 as a possible D gene (6 bases). The CDR3 consists of 14 residues. V dropped 0 bases and J dropped 5 bases, with 9 bases sitting between them. In DNA form, the CDR3 reads TGTGCCAGCAGTTTAGCGCACGGGGGAGATACGCAGTATTTT. This sequence encodes CASSLAHGGDTQYF.

V and J are TRBV20-1 and TRBJ2-5; tentatively, D is TRBD2 (5 bases). V shed 4 bases and J shed 7 bases, with 19 bases lying between them. The CDR3 runs 14 residues. Germline V gene lookup returns CDR1 DFQATT and CDR2 SNEGSKA (reference sequence). The CDR3 loop is CSAIVMDSSWTQYF. CDR3 sequence (DNA): TGCAGTGCTATAGTCATGGACTCCTCGTGGACCCAGTACTTC.

This clonotype was counted ten times or more. The J gene is TRBJ1-5, the V gene TRBV11-2, with D perhaps TRBD1 (5 bases). There are 16 residues in the CDR3. V was trimmed by 2 bases and J by 4 bases, leaving 15 bases between them. Germline V gives CDR1 SGHAT, CDR2 FQNNGV. CDR3 DNA: TGTGCCAGCAGCTTATCCGGGGGTGGGGTGAATCAGCCCCAGCATTTT. Translating it yields CASSLSGGGVNQPQHF.

The chain carries TRBV6-4 and TRBJ1-1; D gene uncertain. The germline V and J ends were trimmed by 3 bases and 4 bases, with 12 bases remaining between them. Germline CDR1 MRHNA, CDR2 SNTAGT. This CDR3 contains 14 residues. As DNA, the CDR3 is TGTGCCAGCAGTGAACGACACGGCGGCACTGAAGCTTTCTTT. Translation: CASSERHGGTEAFF.

This clonotype showed up many times. V and J are TRBV6-2 or TRBV6-3 and TRBJ2-7; 8 bases align to TRBD1. J was trimmed by 5 bases and V by 2 bases; bases with no gene match: 8. The CDR3 is 15 amino acids. Germline values: CDR1 MNHEY, CDR2 SVGEGT. The CDR3 protein is CASSYHRGRINEQYF. CDR3 bases: TGTGCCAGCAGTTACCACAGGGGGAGAATCAACGAGCAGTACTTC.